The table lists the clone carrying this T cell receptor (beta chain) with a count of one. Of the isolated RNA, all was reverse transcribed, and so the sequenced material was expressed TCRB transcripts. Across stem cell-like memory T cell samples, reads averaged about 1.01 million. Sequencing used immunoSEQ multiplex PCR; TCRdb keeps in-frame clones, though not all of them. The profile shows about 19,000 clones, about 50% of them singletons. This sample was taken from a study of beta chain features in type 1 diabetes. This CDR3 has 15 residues. CDR1 ENHRY and CDR2 SYGVKD come from the germline V gene. V was pared by 1 base and J by 4 bases, with 3 bases of the junction left unmatched.

The sequenced sample was stem cell memory CD4+ T cells from blood. This chain uses TRBV10-3 with TRBJ2-3, with TRBD2 matching 9 bases. This TCR came from a man in his late teens or twenties in good health. CDR3 loop: CAISEYSGRSDTQYF. CDR3 nucleotides: TGTGCCATCAGTGAGTACAGCGGGAGGTCAGATACGCAGTATTTT.